These 31 T cell receptor beta chains originate from one sample sequenced in a study of identical twins. TCRdb called the 5' RACE reads again in MiXCR, with one record for every CDR3 protein. Among 350,000 to 600,000 distinct CDR3 sequences, 13% to 15% were seen once, and the ten largest hold over 0.5%. Another study also made use of these data, one on yellow fever vaccine responses in identical twins.

The sequencing sample was made of CD4+ T cells sorted from blood. These receptors were taken from a woman under 30 in good health.

This clonotype was seen repeatedly, ten times or more. The chain joins TRBV15 to TRBJ2-5; the D gene is possibly TRBD2 (5 bases). Trimming removed 3 bases from V and 3 bases from J, with 14 bases in between. CDR3 length: 15 amino acids. The V gene's germline CDR1 is LNHNV and CDR2 YYDKDF (reference sequence). Here the CDR3 DNA reads TGTGCCACCAGCAGGGCCTCCGGAGGAAAAGAGACCCAGTACTTC. As protein: CATSRASGGKETQYF.

The rearrangement joins TRBV9 to TRBJ2-3; D possibly corresponds to TRBD2 (5 bases). Trimming left V 3 bases short and J 10 bases short, with 15 bases between. The CDR3 contains 13 residues. CDR1 is SGDLS and CDR2 is YYNGEE in the germline V gene. CDR3 bases: TGTGCCAGCAGCGATGCAGAGAGGGATCCGCAGTATTTT. Its translation: CASSDAERDPQYF. Full variable domain (missing parts from reference TRBV9 and TRBJ2-3): DSGVTQTPKHLITATGQRVTLRCSPRSGDLSVYWYQQSLDQGLQFLIQYYNGEERAKGNILERFSAQQFPDLHSELNLSSLELGDSALYFCASSDAERDPQYFGPGTRLTVL.

This chain connects TRBV12-3 or TRBV12-4 to TRBJ2-2; TRBD1 matches 7 bases. The CDR3 length is 16 residues. The V segment lost 2 bases and the J segment 1 base; nucleotides outside the gene matches: 4. CDR3 sequence (DNA): TGTGCCAGCAGTTTATTTGGGACAGTGAACACCGGGGAGCTGTTTTTT. It is translated as CASSLFGTVNTGELFF.

This chain joins TRBV7-6 and TRBJ2-7; D may be TRBD2 (5 bases). The CDR3 consists of 15 residues. Trimming left V 0 bases short and J 7 bases short, with 16 bases between. Looked up from germline, CDR1 is SGHVS and CDR2 is FNYEAQ. Written as DNA, the CDR3 is TGTGCCAGCAGCTTAGCTAGTCTAGCCGCGGGTGAGCAGTACTTC. It yields the protein CASSLASLAAGEQYF.

This rearrangement joins TRBV10-3 to TRBJ2-7; D not resolved. Germline V gene lookup returns CDR1 ENHRY and CDR2 SYGVKD. Trimming cost V 9 bases and J 4 bases, with 16 bases left between them. This CDR3 contains 13 residues. CDR3 in amino acids: CAMTSGAHYEQYF. CDR3 bases: TGTGCCATGACCTCAGGAGCGCATTACGAGCAGTACTTC.

The gene calls are TRBV10-2 and TRBJ2-7; TRBD1 aligns across 7 bases. The germline gives CDR1 WSHSY, CDR2 SAAADI. V dropped 2 bases and J dropped 4; count of bases not matched to a gene: 5. The CDR3 length is 14 residues. The DNA for the CDR3 is TGCGCCAGCAGTGAGGGGACAGCTTCTTACGAGCAGTACTTC. Residues: CASSEGTASYEQYF.

In its sample, this clonotype was seen a few times. This chain connects TRBV3-1 to TRBJ1-4, with 9 bases fitting TRBD1. In germline, CDR1 is LGHDT, CDR2 YNNKEL (reference sequence). This CDR3 region has 14 residues. V was clipped by 5 bases and J by 8 bases; unmatched bases: 6. The CDR3 sequence is CASSTGTGREKLFF. The CDR3 region has the DNA TGTGCCAGCAGCACCGGGACAGGGCGAGAAAAACTGTTTTTT.

This clonotype turned up a few times. The chain joins TRBV7-3 to TRBJ2-5, with TRBD2 matching 13 bases. CDR3 length: 16 residues. The V segment lost 5 bases and the J segment 1 base; nucleotides outside the gene matches: 4. CDR1 SGHTA and CDR2 FQGTGA come from the germline V gene. This CDR3 reads CASSPGLAGAQETQYF. CDR3 coding DNA: TGTGCCAGCAGCCCCGGACTAGCGGGGGCCCAAGAGACCCAGTACTTC.

V usage is TRBV5-1 and J usage is TRBJ2-7; D perhaps matches TRBD1 (5 bases). CDR1 and CDR2 (germline): SGHRS, YFSETQ. Trimming stripped 0 bases from V and 4 bases from J, with 14 bases between. This CDR3 has 15 residues. CDR3 protein: CASSLVVASGYEQYF. CDR3 DNA: TGCGCCAGCAGCTTGGTGGTAGCCTCAGGGTACGAGCAGTACTTC.

The J gene is TRBJ2-7, the V gene TRBV9; unclear D gene. The ends were cut back, 4 bases at V and 12 bases at J, with 20 bases in the middle. The V gene's germline CDR1 is SGDLS and CDR2 YYNGEE. The CDR3 has 13 amino acids. Here the CDR3 DNA reads TGTGCCAGCAGCCCCCAGCCAGGTTCTCCCCCGTACTTC. Translated, it gives CASSPQPGSPPYF.

The chain combines TRBV7-2 with TRBJ2-3, with 10 positions matching TRBD2. The V and J ends lost 2 bases and 2 bases, in that order; junction bases with no gene match: 7. Germline lookup yields CDR1 SGHTA and CDR2 FQGNSA. The CDR3 has 17 residues. Here the CDR3 reads CASSLWLAGGLTDTQYF. The CDR3 nucleotides are TGTGCCAGCAGCTTATGGTTAGCGGGGGGACTCACAGATACGCAGTATTTT.

The chain employs TRBV29-1 and TRBJ2-3; 8 nucleotides line up with TRBD2. Germline V lookup: CDR1 SQVTM, CDR2 ANQGSEA. The CDR3 extends over 12 amino acids. Trimming took 6 bases from V and 1 from J; bases not matched to a gene: 0. CDR3 residues: CSVTSGTDTQYF. CDR3 sequence (DNA): TGCAGCGTGACTAGCGGCACAGATACGCAGTATTTT.

This chain links TRBV3-1 with TRBJ1-4; the match to TRBD1 covers 8 bases. V lost 4 bases and J lost 10; bases outside the gene matches: 11. Germline V lookup: CDR1 LGHDT, CDR2 YNNKEL (reference sequence). This CDR3 region has 15 residues. The CDR3 bases are TGTGCCAGCAGCCTAGACAGGGGAAGTGGAGGAAAACTGTTTTTT. Its translation is CASSLDRGSGGKLFF.

This clonotype was observed at least ten times. J is TRBJ2-7 and V is TRBV5-1; D uncertain. Trimming removed 6 bases from V and 2 bases from J, with 18 bases in between. The CDR3 is 15 amino acids. Germline loops: CDR1 SGHRS, CDR2 YFSETQ. CDR3 sequence reads: CASKINRAPTYEQYF. CDR3 sequence (DNA): TGCGCCAGCAAGATCAATAGGGCCCCCACCTACGAGCAGTACTTC.

A few counts support this clonotype. The genes are TRBV30 and TRBJ2-3; a possible D gene is TRBD2 (5 bases). Trimming pared 2 bases from V and 2 bases from J, leaving 11 bases between. The CDR3 runs 14 residues. Per germline, CDR1 GTSNPN and CDR2 SVGIG (reference sequence). In DNA form, the CDR3 reads TGTGCCTGGAGTAGCGACGGACTCACAGATACGCAGTATTTT. Translation: CAWSSDGLTDTQYF.

This clonotype is a singleton in its sample. The chain combines TRBV6-1 with TRBJ1-2, with D uncertain. V gave up 1 base and J gave up 2 bases, with 5 bases separating them. The CDR3 extends over 13 amino acids. Looked up from germline, CDR1 is MNHNS and CDR2 is SASEGT. CDR3 region: CASSEVGNYGYTF. The CDR3, as DNA: TGTGCCAGCAGTGAAGTGGGGAACTATGGCTACACCTTC.

This clonotype was observed a few times. The gene calls are TRBV28 and TRBJ2-5; no firm D call. Germline values: CDR1 MDHEN, CDR2 SYDVKM. Trimming took off 4 bases at V and 3 bases at J, with 9 bases between the two ends. This CDR3 comprises 13 residues. The CDR3 region has the DNA TGTGCCAGCAGTTACTCTCTCAAAGAGACCCAGTACTTC. Protein product: CASSYSLKETQYF.

In its sample, this clonotype was seen many times. The V and J genes are TRBV5-1 and TRBJ2-7; D may be TRBD2 (5 bases). V was pared by 6 bases and J by 0 bases, with 7 bases between. The CDR3 contains 12 residues. CDR1 is SGHRS, CDR2 YFSETQ, per germline. CDR3 loop: CASTSSSYEQYF. The CDR3 DNA sequence: TGCGCCAGCACTAGCAGCTCCTACGAGCAGTACTTC.

V and J are TRBV28 and TRBJ2-3; TRBD2 might be the D (5 bases). Germline loops: CDR1 MDHEN, CDR2 SYDVKM. Trimming removed 5 bases from V and 2 bases from J, with 23 bases in between. The CDR3 covers 18 residues. CDR3 loop: CASSLGVYSLAPTDTQYF. The CDR3, as DNA: TGTGCCAGCAGTCTCGGGGTTTATAGTTTAGCACCCACAGATACGCAGTATTTT.

V usage is TRBV12-3 or TRBV12-4 and J usage is TRBJ2-1, with a possible D match to TRBD2 (6 bases). V dropped 3 bases and J dropped 3 bases, with 12 bases sitting between them. The CDR3 contains 15 residues. The CDR3 reads CASSFSGGNYNEQFF. The CDR3 DNA reads TGTGCCAGCAGTTTTAGTGGGGGGAACTACAATGAGCAGTTCTTC.

The chain combines TRBV7-2 with TRBJ2-7, with 10 bases fitting TRBD1. The CDR3 consists of 15 residues. The V gene's germline CDR1 is SGHTA and CDR2 FQGNSA. Unmatched junction bases numbered 7, after V lost 5 bases and J lost 3 bases. The DNA for the CDR3 is TGTGCCAGCAGCCCCCCGACAGGGGGCTTCTACGAGCAGTACTTC. Translated: CASSPPTGGFYEQYF.

This clonotype was recorded at least ten times. The rearrangement links TRBV5-1 to TRBJ1-1, with no clear D. The CDR3 is made up of 14 amino acids. Germline-derived CDR1 and CDR2 are SGHRS and YFSETQ. V lost 4 bases to trimming and J lost 1 base, with 11 bases between them. The CDR3 DNA follows: TGCGCCAGCAGCCCCATGGAGAAGAACACTGAAGCTTTCTTT. This translates into CASSPMEKNTEAFF.

This clonotype was detected a few times. This chain links TRBV7-9 with TRBJ2-1; no clear D. Trimming shortened V by 0 bases and J by 7 bases, and 7 bases separated the two germline ends. The CDR3 has 13 residues. The germline V gene has CDR1 SEHNR and CDR2 FQNEAQ (reference sequence). The CDR3, as DNA: TGTGCCAGCAGCTTAGCGTGGGATAATGAGCAGTTCTTC. It is translated as CASSLAWDNEQFF.

This clonotype was seen only a few times. The gene calls are TRBV6-1 and TRBJ2-7; maybe TRBD2 (6 bases). Deletions cut 6 bases from V and 2 bases from J, with 14 bases between. Germline V gene data show CDR1 as MNHNS and CDR2 as SASEGT. CDR3 length: 14 amino acids. DNA for the CDR3: TGTGCCAGCAGCCCGGGGGTCCCTGCCTACGAGCAGTACTTC. The encoded protein is CASSPGVPAYEQYF.

The chain carries TRBV5-1 and TRBJ2-5; TRBD1 matches at 8 bases. The CDR3 runs to 14 residues. V trimming: 5 bases; J trimming: 5 bases; junction bases outside the gene matches: 8. Germline CDR1 is SGHRS and CDR2 is YFSETQ. The chain's CDR3 is CASSFSGGMETQYF. CDR3 bases: TGCGCCAGCAGTTTCTCAGGGGGCATGGAGACCCAGTACTTC.

This chain joins TRBV7-3 and TRBJ2-2; 7 bases match TRBD1. Germline loops: CDR1 SGHTA, CDR2 FQGTGA. V trimming: 8 bases; J trimming: 9 bases; junction bases outside the gene matches: 12. This CDR3 is built from 14 residues. The CDR3, as DNA: TGTGCCAGCCTCCGGGACAGTACGTCTCGGGAGCTGTTTTTT. It translates to CASLRDSTSRELFF. Supplemented by reference TRBV7-3 and TRBJ2-2, the full variable domain reads GAGVSQTPSNKVTEKGKYVELRCDPISGHTALYWYRQSLGQGPEFLIYFQGTGAADDSGLPNDRFFAVRPEGSVSTLKIQRTERGDSAVYLCASLRDSTSRELFFGEGSRLTVL.

V gene TRBV6-2 or TRBV6-3 combines with J gene TRBJ2-7; D possibly matches TRBD1 or TRBD2 (5 bases each). Trimming shortened V by 0 bases and J by 3 bases, and 12 bases separated the two germline ends. CDR1 MNHEY and CDR2 SVGEGT come from the germline V gene. The CDR3 is 15 residues long. The DNA for the CDR3 is TGTGCCAGCAGTTACTCCCGGGGCGGGTACTACGAGCAGTACTTC. Amino acids: CASSYSRGGYYEQYF.

The J gene is TRBJ2-3, the V gene TRBV2; D possibly corresponds to TRBD2 (6 bases). The CDR3 has 14 residues. Germline V lookup: CDR1 SNHLY, CDR2 FYNNEI. Deletions cut 8 bases from V and 6 bases from J, with 18 bases between. CDR3 coding DNA: TGTGCCAGCGGGGACTCCTCCTCTGTGGATACGCAGTATTTT. Translated: CASGDSSSVDTQYF. Variable domain in full (rest from reference TRBV2 and TRBJ2-3): EPEVTQTPSHQVTQMGQEVILRCVPISNHLYFYWYRQILGQKVEFLVSFYNNEISEKSEIFDDQFSVERPDGSNFTLKIRSTKLEDSAMYFCASGDSSSVDTQYFGPGTRLTVL.

This clonotype was seen at least ten times. The chain uses TRBV5-1 and TRBJ2-2, with a weak D call TRBD2 (5 bases). Germline V gives CDR1 SGHRS, CDR2 YFSETQ. The CDR3 consists of 16 residues. Deletions cut 3 bases from V and 1 base from J, with 13 bases between. The CDR3 reads CASSSTGSGNTGELFF. For the CDR3, the DNA is TGCGCCAGCAGCTCTACTGGCAGCGGGAACACCGGGGAGCTGTTTTTT.

The chain couples TRBV6-1 to TRBJ2-5; 9 bases match TRBD1. This CDR3 region has 13 residues. V lost 8 bases and J lost 1; bases outside the gene matches: 2. Germline V CDR1 and CDR2: MNHNS, SASEGT. The DNA of the CDR3 is TGTGCCAGCGGGGACAGGGCCCAAGAGACCCAGTACTTC. It specifies CASGDRAQETQYF.

The chain carries TRBV5-1 and TRBJ2-1; no clear D. The CDR3 consists of 14 residues. V lost 3 bases and J 5 bases, leaving 12 bases between the germline ends. From germline, CDR1 is SGHRS and CDR2 YFSETQ. CDR3 residues: CASSSSGLNNEQFF. The CDR3 DNA follows: TGCGCCAGCAGCTCGTCCGGGTTAAACAATGAGCAGTTCTTC.